The 13 T cell receptor beta chains given below trace back to one sample, sequenced in a study of Graves' ophthalmopathy and Graves' hyperthyroidism. RNA transcripts provided the template for amplifying TCR beta CDR3 regions. An initial RT-PCR round employing HTBI primers preceded a second-round multiplex PCR. TCRdb reprocessed the multiplex PCR reads via MiXCR and lists one record per CDR3 protein. The sample consists of 600,000 to 700,000 distinct CDR3 sequences, roughly 39% of them appearing once. Sequencing input: peripheral blood. The source is an adult man with Graves' ophthalmopathy.

This chain joins TRBV27 and TRBJ1-6; TRBD1 aligns across 10 bases. The CDR3 contains 17 residues. Germline loops: CDR1 MNHEY, CDR2 SMNVEV (reference sequence). The ends lost 5 bases at V and 3 bases at J; junction bases unmatched: 7. The CDR3 nucleotides read TGTGCCAGCAGTGAACCGGGACAGGGGATCTATAATTCACCCCTCCACTTT. Residues: CASSEPGQGIYNSPLHF.

This clonotype has at least ten counts. The chain employs TRBV9 and TRBJ2-6; D call uncertain. V was shortened by 6 bases and J by 1 base, with 5 bases between the two germline ends. This CDR3 spans 13 amino acids. CDR1 SGDLS and CDR2 YYNGEE come from the germline V gene. In DNA form, the CDR3 reads TGTGCCAGCAAAATGTCTGGGGCCAACGTCCTGACTTTC. It specifies CASKMSGANVLTF. The full variable domain, its missing parts supplied by reference TRBV9 and TRBJ2-6, is DSGVTQTPKHLITATGQRVTLRCSPRSGDLSVYWYQQSLDQGLQFLIQYYNGEERAKGNILERFSAQQFPDLHSELNLSSLELGDSALYFCASKMSGANVLTFGAGSRLTVL.

This clonotype was recorded only once. A much bigger clone sits one base away, suggesting this may be a read error. The gene calls are TRBV10-3 and TRBJ2-5; D uncertain. Trimming pared 4 bases from V and 1 base from J, leaving 10 bases between. In germline, CDR1 is ENHRY, CDR2 SYGVKD. The CDR3 is 14 amino acids. The CDR3 reads CAISAMDLQETQYF. The CDR3 DNA reads as TGTGCCATCAGTGCGATGGACCTCCAAGAGACCCAGTACTTC.

Concerning this clonotype itself: The limits of the CDR3 on the DNA are not certain, so only TCRdb's listed CDR3 is given. The chain carries TRBV7-6 and TRBJ2-2. Termini included, the CDR3 measures 16 amino acids. Germline CDR1 reads SGHVS; CDR2 reads FNYEAQ. CDR3: CASSPGGEQYFGELFF.

Ten or more counts support this clonotype. This rearrangement joins TRBV7-8 to TRBJ2-7, with D possibly matching TRBD1 (5 bases). Trimming removed 3 bases from V and 7 bases from J, with 10 bases in between. The CDR3 spans 12 residues. Germline V gene sequence: CDR1 SGHVS, CDR2 FQNEAQ. The CDR3 region has the DNA TGTGCCAGCAGCTTCTCAGGGTTGGAGCAGTACTTC. Translating gives CASSFSGLEQYF.

V usage is TRBV20-1 and J usage is TRBJ2-7; D unclear. Germline V gene data show CDR1 as DFQATT and CDR2 as SNEGSKA (reference sequence). V was trimmed by 6 bases and J by 3 bases, leaving 9 bases between them. This CDR3 has 11 residues. In DNA, the CDR3 is TGCAGTGCAAAATTAAGCTACGAGCAGTACTTC. Amino acid sequence: CSAKLSYEQYF.

On this clonotype itself: The conserved closing phenylalanine or tryptophan is absent in this CDR3, likely reflecting a read error. V usage is TRBV20-1 and J usage is TRBJ2-5; D possibly uses TRBD1 or TRBD2 (5 bases each). CDR1 is DFQATT and CDR2 is SNEGSKA in the germline V gene (reference sequence). The V and J ends lost 5 bases and 5 bases respectively, with 24 bases between them. This CDR3 has 16 residues. CDR3 region: CSAQPRDPTAVETQYV. Here the CDR3 DNA reads TGCAGTGCTCAACCCCGGGACCCCACGGCTGTGGAGACCCAGTACGTC.

This clonotype was counted only a few times. The chain's CDR3 is CAWSRGTRTEAFF. CDR3 DNA sequence: TGTGCCTGGAGTCGGGGTACGAGGACTGAAGCTTTCTTT. The chain uses TRBV30 and TRBJ1-1; no definite D call. Trimming took 2 bases from V and 5 from J, leaving 12 bases between them. Germline CDR1 GTSNPN, CDR2 SVGIG (reference sequence). CDR3 length equals 13 residues.

The CDR3 coding sequence is TGTGCCAGTAGTTCCGGACTAGCGGGGGGGATGAACACCGGGGAGCTGTTTTTT. As protein: CASSSGLAGGMNTGELFF. V gene TRBV25-1 combines with J gene TRBJ2-2; 15 nucleotides match TRBD2. CDR1 is MGHDK, CDR2 SYGVNS, per germline. The CDR3 is 18 residues long. The ends lost 9 bases at V and 1 base at J; junction bases unmatched: 9.

This clonotype was counted ten times or more. V is TRBV7-2 and J is TRBJ1-3; no clear D. Per the germline V gene, CDR1 is SGHTA and CDR2 is FQGNSA. The CDR3 is 13 amino acids. V was shortened by 3 bases and J by 1 base, with 4 bases between the two germline ends. The CDR3 spells CASSFPSGNTIYF. The CDR3, as DNA: TGTGCCAGCAGCTTCCCATCTGGAAACACCATATATTTT.

This clonotype was counted a few times. J is TRBJ1-4 and V is TRBV12-3 or TRBV12-4; weak D call: TRBD1 (5 bases). V lost 2 bases and J 5 bases, leaving 9 bases between the germline ends. This CDR3 region has 14 residues. The CDR3 protein is CASSLSRENEKLFF. The CDR3 nucleotides read TGTGCCAGCAGTTTAAGCAGGGAGAATGAAAAACTGTTTTTT.

The table lists this clonotype with many counts. The chain has TRBV4-1 and TRBJ1-5, with D tentatively TRBD1 (5 bases). V was shortened by 0 bases and J by 5 bases, with 14 bases between the two germline ends. The germline gives CDR1 MGHRA, CDR2 YSYEKL. The CDR3 is made up of 16 amino acids. The DNA for the CDR3 is TGCGCCAGCAGCCAAGAATTGGGGCGTATGGATCAGCCCCAGCATTTT. Translating gives CASSQELGRMDQPQHF.

As to this clonotype: A read error is possible here, since a much larger clone lies one base away. The chain has TRBV9 and TRBJ2-7; 9 bases are a match to TRBD2. V trimming: 4 bases; J trimming: 0 bases; junction bases outside the gene matches: 5. CDR3 size: 15 residues. Germline CDR1 SGDLS, CDR2 YYNGEE. Here the CDR3 reads CASSQGLASSYEQYF. The CDR3 nucleotides are TGTGCCAGCAGCCAAGGACTAGCGAGCTCCTACGAGCAGTACTTC.